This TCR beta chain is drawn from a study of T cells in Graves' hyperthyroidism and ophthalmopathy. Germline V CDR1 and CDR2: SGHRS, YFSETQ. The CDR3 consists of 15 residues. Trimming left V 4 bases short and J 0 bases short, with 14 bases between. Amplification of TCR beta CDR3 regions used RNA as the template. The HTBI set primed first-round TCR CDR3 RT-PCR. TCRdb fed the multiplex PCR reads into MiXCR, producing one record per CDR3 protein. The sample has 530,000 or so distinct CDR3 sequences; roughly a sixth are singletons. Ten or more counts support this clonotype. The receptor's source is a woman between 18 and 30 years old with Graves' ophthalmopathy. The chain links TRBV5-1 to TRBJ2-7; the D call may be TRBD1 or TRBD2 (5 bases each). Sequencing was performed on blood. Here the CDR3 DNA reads TGCGCCAGCAGCGAAGGGACCGCGAGCTCCTACGAGCAGTACTTC. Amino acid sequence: CASSEGTASSYEQYF. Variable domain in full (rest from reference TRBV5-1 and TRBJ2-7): KAGVTQTPRYLIKTRGQQVTLSCSPISGHRSVSWYQQTPGQGLQFLFEYFSETQRNKGNFPGRFSGRQFSNSRSEMNVSTLELGDSALYLCASSEGTASSYEQYFGPGTRLTVT.